This record covers a single T cell receptor beta chain. This clonotype has only a few counts. Its antigen has not been determined. No much larger clone exists at a distance of one base, and base qualities are not known. The data stem from a study of T cell repertoires in cytomegalovirus infection (dated by TCRdb to about 2019). For context, the study as a whole: Because public TCR beta signatures pointed to carriage of CMV infection together with the matching HLA type, the HLA type of each donor mattered for the analysis.

The data were produced on an Illumina HiSeq 1500. Using fastp trimming at Q25 and MiXCR clonotype assembly, TCRdb reanalyzed the public sequencing data and kept in-frame beta chains. Each record represents a unique CDR3 protein, reported with the most common genes and DNA among its rows. The sample yields about 530,000 distinct CDR3 sequences; roughly 29% were counted once. The ten top clones hold less than 15% of the sample. Results and caveats for the whole study, not just this receptor: In the ex vivo response, HLA-C-restricted CMV-specific TCR beta clonotypes were dominant, and in two of eight donors the single most frequent clonotype came from this HLA-C-restricted group. Cumulative frequency of public TCR beta family members discriminated carriers of CMV infection plus the relevant HLA type in this cohort and an independent 352-donor cohort.

CDR1 and CDR2 (MNHEY, SVGEGT) derive from the germline V gene. The CDR3 measures 17 amino acids from cysteine to phenylalanine. This entry keeps only the CDR3 DNA: 51 bases, framed from base 1. Trimmed from V: 3 bases; trimmed from J: 7 bases; junction bases lacking a gene match: 16. This receptor was taken from a human donor in good health (CMV status not recorded). Some clones in this sample may be carry-over from other donors' samples. The specimen sequenced was PBMCs. The rearrangement joined TRBV6-2 or TRBV6-3 to TRBJ2-3; 7 bases in the middle match TRBD2. CDR3 protein: CASSYPPWTRSIHTQYF. The DNA sequence reads TGTGCCAGCAGTTATCCCCCCTGGACTAGGAGCATACATACGCAGTATTTT.